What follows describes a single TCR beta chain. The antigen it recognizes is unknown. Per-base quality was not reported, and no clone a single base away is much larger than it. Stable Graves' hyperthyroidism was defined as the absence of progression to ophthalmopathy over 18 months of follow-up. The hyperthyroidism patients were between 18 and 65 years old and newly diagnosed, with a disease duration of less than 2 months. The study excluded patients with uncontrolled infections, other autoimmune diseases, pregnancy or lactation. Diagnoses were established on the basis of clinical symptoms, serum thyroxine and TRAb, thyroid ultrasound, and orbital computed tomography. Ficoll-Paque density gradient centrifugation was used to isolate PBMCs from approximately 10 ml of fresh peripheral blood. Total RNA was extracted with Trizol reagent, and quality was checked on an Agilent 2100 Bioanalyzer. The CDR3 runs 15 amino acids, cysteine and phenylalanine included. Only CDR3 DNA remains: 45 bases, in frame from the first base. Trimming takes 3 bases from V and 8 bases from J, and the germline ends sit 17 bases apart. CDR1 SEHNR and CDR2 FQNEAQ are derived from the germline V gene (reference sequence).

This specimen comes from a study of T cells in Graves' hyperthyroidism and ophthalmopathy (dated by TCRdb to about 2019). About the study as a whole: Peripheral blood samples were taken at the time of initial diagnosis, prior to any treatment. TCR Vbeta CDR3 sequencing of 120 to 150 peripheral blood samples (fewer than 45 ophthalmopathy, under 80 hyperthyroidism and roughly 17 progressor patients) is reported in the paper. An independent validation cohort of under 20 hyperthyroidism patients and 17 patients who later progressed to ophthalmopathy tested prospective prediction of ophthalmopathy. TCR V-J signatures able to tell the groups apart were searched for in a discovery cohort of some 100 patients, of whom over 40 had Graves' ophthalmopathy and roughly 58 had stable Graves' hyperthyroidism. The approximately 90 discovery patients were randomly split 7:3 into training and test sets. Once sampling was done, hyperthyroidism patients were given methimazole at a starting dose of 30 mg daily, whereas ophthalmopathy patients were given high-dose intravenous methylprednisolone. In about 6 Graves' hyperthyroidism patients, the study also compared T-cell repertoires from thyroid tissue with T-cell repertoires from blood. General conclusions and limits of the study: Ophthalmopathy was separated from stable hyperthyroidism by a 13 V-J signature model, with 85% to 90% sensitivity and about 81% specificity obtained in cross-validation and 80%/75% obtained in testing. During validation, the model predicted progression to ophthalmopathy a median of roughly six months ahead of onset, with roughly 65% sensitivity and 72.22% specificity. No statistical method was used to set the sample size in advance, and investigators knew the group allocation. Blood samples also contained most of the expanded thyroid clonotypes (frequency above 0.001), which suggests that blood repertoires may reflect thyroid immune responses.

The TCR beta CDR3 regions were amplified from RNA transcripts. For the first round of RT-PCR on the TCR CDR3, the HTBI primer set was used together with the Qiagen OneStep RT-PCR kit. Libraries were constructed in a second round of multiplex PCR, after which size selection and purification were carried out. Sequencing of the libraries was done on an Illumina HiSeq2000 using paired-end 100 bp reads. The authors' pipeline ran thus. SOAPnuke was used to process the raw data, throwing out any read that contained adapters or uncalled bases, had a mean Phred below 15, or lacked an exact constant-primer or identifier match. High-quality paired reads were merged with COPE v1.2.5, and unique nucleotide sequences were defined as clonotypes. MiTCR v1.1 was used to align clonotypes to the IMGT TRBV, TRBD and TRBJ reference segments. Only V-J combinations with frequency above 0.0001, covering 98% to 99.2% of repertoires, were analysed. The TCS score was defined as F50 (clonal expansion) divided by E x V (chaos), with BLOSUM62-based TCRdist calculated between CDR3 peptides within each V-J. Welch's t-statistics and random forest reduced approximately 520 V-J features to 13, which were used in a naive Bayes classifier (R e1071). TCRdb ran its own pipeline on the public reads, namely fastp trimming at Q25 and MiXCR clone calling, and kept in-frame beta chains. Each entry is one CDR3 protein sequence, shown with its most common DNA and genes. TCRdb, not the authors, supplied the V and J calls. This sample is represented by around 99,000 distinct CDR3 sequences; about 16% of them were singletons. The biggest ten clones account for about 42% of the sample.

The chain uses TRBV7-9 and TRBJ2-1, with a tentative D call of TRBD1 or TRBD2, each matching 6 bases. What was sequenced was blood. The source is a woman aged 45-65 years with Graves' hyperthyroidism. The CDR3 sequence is CASSFSGGPVYEQFF. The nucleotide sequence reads TGTGCCAGCAGCTTTAGTGGGGGGCCCGTCTATGAGCAGTTCTTC.